The 11 T cell receptor beta chains below all came from one sample that was sequenced in a study of blood T cell repertoires in COVID-19. Clones were sequenced by immunoSEQ multiplex PCR, and TCRdb holds only the in-frame ones, with some missing. The sample shows approximately 260,000 clones, roughly 91% of them seen only once. The sample was PBMCs or T cells enriched from blood (not recorded which). These receptors were obtained from a woman in her fifties or sixties who had recovered from COVID-19.

The V call is TRBV7-8, the J call TRBJ1-6; D unresolved. Per germline, CDR1 SGHVS and CDR2 FQNEAQ. The ends were cut back, 1 base at V and 9 bases at J, with 7 bases in the middle. CDR3 length: 13 amino acids. The CDR3 reads CASSLGGGSPLHF. The CDR3 DNA sequence: TGTGCCAGCAGCTTAGGGGGAGGTTCACCCCTCCACTTT. The full variable domain, in which reference TRBV7-8 and TRBJ1-6 provide the parts outside the CDR3, is GAGVSQSPRYKVAKRGQDVALRCDPISGHVSLFWYQQALGQGPEFLTYFQNEAQLDKSGLPSDRFFAERPEGSVSTLKIQRTQQEDSAVYLCASSLGGGSPLHFGNGTRLTVT.

The CDR3 DNA reads as TGTGCCAGCAGCCACAGGGCGAACGGGAGGGCCGACACCGGGGAGCTGTTTTTT. Its translation is CASSHRANGRADTGELFF. This rearrangement joins TRBV28 to TRBJ2-2, with 8 nucleotides matching TRBD2. J was trimmed by 3 bases and V by 6 bases; bases with no gene match: 15. This CDR3 is 18 amino acids long. Germline-derived CDR1 and CDR2 are MDHEN and SYDVKM. Full variable domain (outside the CDR3, taken from reference TRBV28 and TRBJ2-2): DVKVTQSSRYLVKRTGEKVFLECVQDMDHENMFWYRQDPGLGLRLIYFSYDVKMKEKGDIPEGYSVSREKKERFSLILESASTNQTSMYLCASSHRANGRADTGELFFGEGSRLTVL.

This sequence joins TRBV27 and TRBJ2-1; D may be TRBD1 (6 bases). The CDR3 has 18 residues. V was clipped by 2 bases and J by 6 bases, with 23 bases between them. The germline V gene encodes CDR1 MNHEY and CDR2 SMNVEV (reference sequence). The CDR3 here is CASSLSTGTPNFRNEQFF. As DNA, the CDR3 is TGTGCCAGCAGTTTAAGCACAGGGACCCCTAACTTTCGCAATGAGCAGTTCTTC.

CDR3 coding DNA: TGTGCCAGCAGCCAACAGGGTTACGAGCAGTACTTC. Translated: CASSQQGYEQYF. The chain is built from TRBV14 and TRBJ2-7; the D gene is possibly TRBD1 (5 bases). This CDR3 has 12 residues. Trimming stripped 2 bases from V and 4 bases from J, with 6 bases between. The V gene's germline CDR1 is SGHDN and CDR2 FVKESK.

This rearrangement joins TRBV4-1 to TRBJ1-1; 8 positions match TRBD1. CDR3 length: 14 amino acids. Unmatched junction bases numbered 4, after V lost 3 bases and J lost 4 bases. Per the germline V gene, CDR1 is MGHRA and CDR2 is YSYEKL. The CDR3 DNA is TGCGCCAGCAGCCACAGGGGGCTGAGCACTGAAGCTTTCTTT. It codes for CASSHRGLSTEAFF.

The chain links TRBV5-1 to TRBJ2-1, with D unclear. Germline V lookup: CDR1 SGHRS, CDR2 YFSETQ. This CDR3 is 15 amino acids long. The V and J ends lost 3 bases and 4 bases respectively, with 14 bases between them. CDR3 bases: TGCGCCAGCAGCTCTTCTGAGACTCAGTACAATGAGCAGTTCTTC. Protein product: CASSSSETQYNEQFF.

This rearrangement joins TRBV24-1 to TRBJ1-2; TRBD1 matches at 10 bases. The CDR3 contains 16 residues. V trimming: 2 bases; J trimming: 5 bases; junction bases outside the gene matches: 7. Germline assignment: CDR1 KGHDR and CDR2 SFDVKD. CDR3 residues: CATSDSGVGQGYGYTF. The CDR3 DNA reads TGTGCCACCAGTGATTCGGGTGTGGGACAGGGGTATGGCTACACCTTC.

The chain carries TRBV19 and TRBJ1-1; D remains unclear. The CDR3 contains 12 residues. CDR1 and CDR2 (germline): LNHDA, SQIVND (reference sequence). V lost 5 bases and J 0 bases, leaving 4 bases between the germline ends. The CDR3 DNA sequence: TGTGCCAGTAGTCCTTTGAACACTGAAGCTTTCTTT. It yields the protein CASSPLNTEAFF.

The sample holds one count of this clone. V and J are TRBV30 and TRBJ2-5; TRBD2 aligns across 9 bases. The trim removed 1 base at V and 5 bases at J, leaving 11 bases unmatched. Germline V gene sequence: CDR1 GTSNPN, CDR2 SVGIG (reference sequence). CDR3 length: 16 amino acids. CDR3 DNA sequence: TGTGCCTGGAGTGGGGGATGGCGGGGGGGCCGTGAGACCCAGTACTTC. It is translated as CAWSGGWRGGRETQYF.

This rearrangement joins TRBV20-1 to TRBJ2-6; no reliable D call. Between the trimmed V and J ends, which lost 4 bases and 4 bases, there was a span of 11 bases. CDR1 is DFQATT, CDR2 SNEGSKA, per germline (reference sequence). This CDR3 has 14 residues. In nucleotides, the CDR3 is TGCAGTGCTACTGACCCTGGCGGGGCCAACGTCCTGACTTTC. Translating it yields CSATDPGGANVLTF.

This clone was found a few times. The chain employs TRBV12-5 and TRBJ2-3; D unresolved. The CDR3 extends over 16 amino acids. V was cut by 6 bases and J by 0 bases, with 16 bases left in between. Germline-derived CDR1 and CDR2 are LGHNT and FRNRAP. For the CDR3, the DNA is TGTGCTAGTGGCTTGCCTTCGGGTGCTAGCACAGATACGCAGTATTTT. Protein: CASGLPSGASTDTQYF.